A selection of T cell receptor beta chains follows, all from one sample in a study of blood T cell repertoires in COVID-19. The protocol was immunoSEQ multiplex PCR, while the TCRdb copy is restricted to in-frame clones and leaves out a portion. The sample consists of some 50,000 clones, roughly 84% of them appearing once. Specimen: peripheral blood. The receptors here all came from a man aged 45-65 years with active COVID-19. Each CDR3 is given without its conserved first and last residue. Some rows have no size entry. The others give once, few or many, or a class for an expanded clone.

len,abundance,v_gene,CDR3aa
12,NA,TRBV6-5,ASSSPSTNEKLF
11,once,TRBV6-6,ASSYDGNQPQH
12,few,TRBV7-9,ASTPGQGNQPQH
12,NA,TRBV11-2,ASSQGQFEHEQY
10,few,TRBV29-1,SVWDTSYEQY
12,once,TRBV19,ASSTMTGAEKLF
12,NA,TRBV7-8,ASSLGGRNSPLH
13,NA,TRBV27,ASSVLAGGNNEQF
13,NA,TRBV24-1,ATALAGGNTDTQY
13,NA,TRBV7-2,ASSLDSGLGYGYT
13,once,TRBV4-3,ASSQDLNLGDEQY
13,NA,TRBV13,ASSTRTGLQDEQY
15,NA,TRBV4-1,ASSPTPGTGTPSPLH
13,NA,TRBV7-9,ASSLARGHNTEAF
10,NA,TRBV18,ASSPLGDEQF
14,NA,TRBV6-6,ASRLDRGRTSAEAF
11,once,TRBV2,ARTGESSYEQY
12,NA,TRBV10-1,ASSEWRSVEDYT
12,NA,TRBV19,ASSNQGARSPLH
13,few,TRBV5-1,ASSRGFSMNTEAF
15,NA,TRBV6-1,ASSGGTGGVLYEKLF
14,NA,TRBV28,ASSRPTSGGGYEQY
13,NA,TRBV3-1/TRBV3-2,ASSQVPGLGTEAF
10,NA,TRBV28,ASSLQNTEAF
13,NA,TRBV7-2,ASSLTSGEYNEQF
11,NA,TRBV6-6,ASRPGSNSPLH
12,NA,TRBV5-1,ASSFYGQGHGYT
14,NA,TRBV7-9,ASSRRGAENTGELF
13,NA,TRBV24-1,ATRRLAGASYEQY
11,NA,TRBV12-5,ASGLGGTDTQY
13,NA,TRBV19,ASSPRDRGTDTQY
10,NA,TRBV7-2,ASSKALETQY
12,NA,TRBV5-1,ASRGEGSSYEQY